These 32 T cell receptor beta chains were sequenced from one sample in a study of blood T cell repertoires in COVID-19. This table comes from immunoSEQ multiplex PCR, and its TCRdb copy is limited to in-frame clones, with some not included. The sample contains roughly 160,000 clones, about 74% of which appear only once. Sequencing was performed on peripheral blood. Source of these receptors: a woman over 75 with acute or convalescent COVID-19.

V is TRBV10-3 and J is TRBJ2-1; TRBD2 might be the D (6 bases). The CDR3 covers 16 residues. V dropped 6 bases and J dropped 1 base, with 16 bases sitting between them. Germline V CDR1 and CDR2: ENHRY, SYGVKD. CDR3 coding DNA: TGTGCCATCAGGCCGACCCAAAGCGGGTCCTACAATGAGCAGTTCTTC. Translation gives CAIRPTQSGSYNEQFF.

The rearrangement links TRBV29-1 to TRBJ1-3; D is uncertain. Germline loops: CDR1 SQVTM, CDR2 ANQGSEA. V was cut by 4 bases and J by 0 bases, with 4 bases left in between. The CDR3 covers 12 residues. The CDR3 DNA reads TGCAGCGTTGCTTTCTCTGGAAACACCATATATTTT. Its translation: CSVAFSGNTIYF. Complete variable domain (other parts from reference TRBV29-1 and TRBJ1-3): SAVISQKPSRDICQRGTSLTIQCQVDSQVTMMFWYRQQPGQSLTLIATANQGSEATYESGFVIDKFPISRPNLTFSTLTVSNMSPEDSSIYLCSVAFSGNTIYFGEGSWLTVV.

This clone was picked up a small number of times. The chain employs TRBV2 and TRBJ1-1; D not resolved. Trimming pared 6 bases from V and 4 bases from J, leaving 12 bases between. The CDR3 extends over 13 amino acids. Germline values: CDR1 SNHLY, CDR2 FYNNEI. The CDR3 coding sequence is TGTGCCAGCAGGGGAGGCGACGGCACTGAAGCTTTCTTT. It is translated as CASRGGDGTEAFF.

This chain connects TRBV5-1 to TRBJ2-3; no definite D call. CDR3 size: 15 residues. V was trimmed by 0 bases and J by 1 base, leaving 9 bases between them. The germline V gene has CDR1 SGHRS and CDR2 YFSETQ. CDR3 DNA sequence: TGCGCCAGCAGCTTGGCCATGCCAGGCACAGATACGCAGTATTTT. Translated, it gives CASSLAMPGTDTQYF.

CDR3 amino acids: CSATTSDEQYF. CDR3 DNA sequence: TGCAGTGCTACTACTAGCGACGAGCAGTACTTC. The chain joins TRBV20-1 to TRBJ2-7; 7 bases align to TRBD2. Trimming cost V 4 bases and J 5 bases; bases outside gene matches: 2. The length of the CDR3 is 11 residues. CDR1 is DFQATT, CDR2 SNEGSKA, per germline (reference sequence).

The chain recombines TRBV2 with TRBJ1-1, with D tentatively TRBD1 (6 bases). This CDR3 spans 14 amino acids. V gave up 4 bases and J gave up 1 base, with 10 bases separating them. In germline, CDR1 is SNHLY, CDR2 FYNNEI. CDR3 DNA sequence: TGTGCCAGCAGTGTCGAACAGGGGAACACTGAAGCTTTCTTT. It encodes CASSVEQGNTEAFF.

This clone has only one observation. The rearrangement uses TRBV3-1 (or the pseudogene TRBV3-2) and TRBJ1-5; D gene unclear. The CDR3 has 14 amino acids. The V and J ends lost 6 bases and 0 bases respectively, with 9 bases between them. Germline-derived CDR1 and CDR2 are LGHDT and YNNKEL (reference sequence). The CDR3 sequence: CASSQLYSNQPQHF. The DNA for the CDR3 is TGTGCCAGCAGTCAATTATATAGCAATCAGCCCCAGCATTTT.

The V and J genes are TRBV18 and TRBJ1-6; tentatively, D is TRBD1 (5 bases). Trimming stripped 2 bases from V and 7 bases from J, with 15 bases between. Germline loops: CDR1 KGHSH, CDR2 LQKENI. CDR3 size: 16 residues. The CDR3 spells CASSPYPMTDNSPLHF. CDR3 nucleotides: TGTGCCAGCTCACCATACCCTATGACAGACAATTCACCCCTCCACTTT.

V gene TRBV28 combines with J gene TRBJ1-2; D is undetermined. The V end lost 6 bases, the J end lost 1 base, and 9 bases lay between the germline ends. Per the germline V gene, CDR1 is MDHEN and CDR2 is SYDVKM. This CDR3 region has 13 residues. CDR3 in DNA: TGTGCCAGCAGAGAAACAATTAACTATGGCTACACCTTC. Its protein product is CASRETINYGYTF.

The V call is TRBV7-9, the J call TRBJ2-1; the match to TRBD2 covers 8 bases. V lost 9 bases, J lost 10 bases, and 14 bases stayed unmatched. Germline V gene sequence: CDR1 SEHNR, CDR2 FQNEAQ (reference sequence). The CDR3 totals 14 residues. Here the CDR3 reads CASLAGFYLEEQFF. CDR3 DNA sequence: TGTGCCAGTTTAGCGGGATTTTACTTAGAGGAGCAGTTCTTC.

The rearrangement joins TRBV9 to TRBJ1-6; the D gene is possibly TRBD1 (5 bases). The CDR3 loop spans 15 amino acids. The V gene's germline CDR1 is SGDLS and CDR2 YYNGEE. V was clipped by 3 bases and J by 8 bases, with 15 bases between them. The CDR3 loop is CASSAGHPRDSPLHF. The CDR3 DNA follows: TGTGCCAGCAGCGCCGGACACCCCAGGGATTCACCCCTCCACTTT.

J is TRBJ1-1 and V is TRBV19, with D possibly being TRBD1 (6 bases). V was shortened by 6 bases and J by 5 bases, with 16 bases between the two germline ends. The CDR3 contains 14 residues. Germline loops: CDR1 LNHDA, CDR2 SQIVND (reference sequence). CDR3 amino acids: CASSLTGLGTEAFF. As DNA, the CDR3 is TGTGCCAGTAGCCTCACAGGGCTGGGAACTGAAGCTTTCTTT.

Concerning this clone: Within the sample, other DNA sequences also encode this same CDR3. V gene TRBV6-5 combines with J gene TRBJ1-3; D might be TRBD1 (6 bases). The CDR3 length is 13 residues. Between the trimmed V and J ends, which lost 8 bases and 1 base, there was a span of 9 bases. The V gene's germline CDR1 is MNHEY and CDR2 SVGAGI. As DNA, the CDR3 is TGTGCCAGCTCTAGGGGGTCTGGAAACACCATATATTTT. Amino acids: CASSRGSGNTIYF.

The chain employs TRBV5-4 and TRBJ2-1; 10 bases fit TRBD2. The CDR3 has 16 amino acids. Trimming removed 4 bases from V and 0 bases from J; junction bases left unmatched: 4. Looked up from germline, CDR1 is SGHNT and CDR2 is YYREEE (reference sequence). The CDR3 DNA reads TGTGCCAGCAGCCCCCCTAGCGGGAGCTCCTACAATGAGCAGTTCTTC. Its translation is CASSPPSGSSYNEQFF.

Here the CDR3 DNA reads TGCAGCGTTGAAGGCCCCCTGGGCAAAGGACTCTCCTACGAGCAGTACTTC. Encoded protein: CSVEGPLGKGLSYEQYF. The chain combines TRBV29-1 with TRBJ2-7; possibly TRBD2 for D (5 bases). V lost 1 base to trimming and J lost 0 bases, with 19 bases between them. This CDR3 has 17 residues. Germline loops: CDR1 SQVTM, CDR2 ANQGSEA.

The chain joins TRBV5-1 to TRBJ2-3, with 9 bases lining up with TRBD1. The CDR3 covers 15 residues. The germline V gene has CDR1 SGHRS and CDR2 YFSETQ. After removal of 6 bases from V and 2 bases from J, the junction contained 7 bases not matched to a gene. DNA of the CDR3: TGCGCCAGCACCGGGACAGGGTCCTCCACAGATACGCAGTATTTT. It encodes CASTGTGSSTDTQYF.

The genes are TRBV29-1 and TRBJ2-1; D may be TRBD2 (6 bases). Germline CDR1 is SQVTM and CDR2 is ANQGSEA. V lost 7 bases and J 8 bases, leaving 18 bases between the germline ends. CDR3 size: 13 residues. The CDR3 sequence is CSGARDALDEQFF. The CDR3 nucleotides read TGCAGCGGCGCGCGGGACGCCCTAGATGAGCAGTTCTTC.

This clone was observed once. This chain links TRBV3-1 (or the pseudogene TRBV3-2) with TRBJ2-5, with 7 nucleotides matching TRBD2. This CDR3 has 15 amino acids. V trimming: 6 bases; J trimming: 4 bases; junction bases outside the gene matches: 11. Germline assignment: CDR1 LGHDT and CDR2 YNNKEL (reference sequence). Written as DNA, the CDR3 is TGTGCCAGCAGTACCCCCTTGGGGGGGGGAGAGACCCAGTACTTC. It encodes CASSTPLGGGETQYF.

This clone was picked up one time. The chain is built from TRBV5-1 and TRBJ1-5; 8 bases line up with TRBD1. The CDR3 length is 15 residues. V lost 4 bases, J lost 5 bases, and 8 bases stayed unmatched. Germline CDR1 is SGHRS and CDR2 is YFSETQ. The CDR3 spells CASSLGTTGDQPQHF. The CDR3 region has the DNA TGCGCCAGCAGCCTTGGTACGACAGGGGATCAGCCCCAGCATTTT. The entire variable domain, with the rest obtained from reference TRBV5-1 and TRBJ1-5, is as follows: KAGVTQTPRYLIKTRGQQVTLSCSPISGHRSVSWYQQTPGQGLQFLFEYFSETQRNKGNFPGRFSGRQFSNSRSEMNVSTLELGDSALYLCASSLGTTGDQPQHFGDGTRLSIL.

V usage is TRBV9 and J usage is TRBJ1-4; 9 nucleotides line up with TRBD1. The germline CDR1 and CDR2 sequences are SGDLS and YYNGEE. This CDR3 comprises 17 residues. V trimming: 3 bases; J trimming: 3 bases; junction bases outside the gene matches: 9. The DNA of the CDR3 is TGTGCCAGCAGCGACGGGACAGGGTTTGACGCTAATGAAAAACTGTTTTTT. This encodes CASSDGTGFDANEKLFF.

The V and J genes are TRBV15 and TRBJ2-5; D unresolved. Germline loops: CDR1 LNHNV, CDR2 YYDKDF (reference sequence). Trimming took 0 bases from V and 5 from J, leaving 4 bases between them. This CDR3 spans 12 amino acids. The CDR3 loop reads CATSRDRETQYF. The CDR3 nucleotides read TGTGCCACCAGCAGAGATCGGGAGACCCAGTACTTC.

The rearrangement links TRBV18 to TRBJ1-5; D perhaps matches TRBD1 (5 bases). Trimming stripped 0 bases from V and 6 bases from J, with 9 bases between. The CDR3 runs 14 residues. Germline CDR1 reads KGHSH; CDR2 reads LQKENI. DNA for the CDR3: TGTGCCAGCTCACCACCGGGGGGGAGTCAGCCCCAGCATTTT. It specifies CASSPPGGSQPQHF.

This rearrangement joins TRBV19 to TRBJ1-5; maybe TRBD1 (5 bases). This CDR3 is built from 15 residues. Trimming cost V 1 base and J 6 bases, with 13 bases left between them. Germline CDR1 LNHDA, CDR2 SQIVND (reference sequence). CDR3 region: CASSIGGDPSQPQHF. Here the CDR3 DNA reads TGTGCCAGTAGTATAGGGGGGGATCCTAGTCAGCCCCAGCATTTT.

The chain's CDR3 is CASSSNLAGAYLTDTQYF. For the CDR3, the DNA is TGCGCCAGCAGCTCAAATTTAGCGGGAGCATACCTCACAGATACGCAGTATTTT. The chain links TRBV5-1 to TRBJ2-3; 9 bases align to TRBD2. The ends lost 3 bases at V and 2 bases at J; junction bases unmatched: 13. The germline V gene encodes CDR1 SGHRS and CDR2 YFSETQ. The CDR3 loop spans 18 amino acids.

The V and J genes are TRBV28 and TRBJ2-7; 11 bases fit TRBD2. With V trimmed by 5 bases and J by 0 bases, 3 bases remained unmatched. From germline, CDR1 is MDHEN and CDR2 SYDVKM. The CDR3 is 15 amino acids. The CDR3: CASSLGTSGSYEQYF. Here the CDR3 DNA reads TGTGCCAGCAGTCTCGGGACTAGCGGCTCCTACGAGCAGTACTTC.

Only one count was recorded for this clone. The chain employs TRBV9 and TRBJ1-4, with D tentatively TRBD1 (5 bases). CDR1 is SGDLS and CDR2 is YYNGEE in the germline V gene. V lost 0 bases to trimming and J lost 6 bases, with 18 bases between them. This CDR3 contains 17 residues. The CDR3 coding sequence is TGTGCCAGCAGCGTAGAAGGGGCAGGGTTACATGATGAAAAACTGTTTTTT. Translating it yields CASSVEGAGLHDEKLFF.

This chain joins TRBV10-1 and TRBJ2-2; weak D call: TRBD1 (7 bases). CDR1 is WNHNN and CDR2 is SYGVQD in the germline V gene (reference sequence). V gave up 1 base and J gave up 7 bases, with 16 bases separating them. The CDR3 runs 16 residues. CDR3 in DNA: TGCGCCAGCAGTGAGTTCCAGGGGGGATCTGGCGGGGAGCTGTTTTTT. Translation gives CASSEFQGGSGGELFF.

This rearrangement joins TRBV27 to TRBJ1-2, with D tentatively TRBD1 (5 bases). The CDR3 is 13 residues long. Between the trimmed V and J ends, which lost 5 bases and 7 bases, there was a span of 14 bases. Looked up from germline, CDR1 is MNHEY and CDR2 is SMNVEV (reference sequence). The CDR3 nucleotides are TGTGCCAGCAGTCACCGGGGGGAGGGTGGCTACACCTTC. Its protein product is CASSHRGEGGYTF.

This clone was seen just once. The genes are TRBV29-1 and TRBJ2-7; D call uncertain. The CDR3 spans 13 residues. V was trimmed by 0 bases and J by 5 bases, leaving 11 bases between them. Germline CDR1 and CDR2: SQVTM and ANQGSEA. CDR3 sequence reads: CSVEDIRGHEQYF. The CDR3, as DNA: TGCAGCGTTGAAGATATCAGAGGCCACGAGCAGTACTTC.

This chain connects TRBV18 to TRBJ2-1, with 7 bases matching TRBD2. This CDR3 is built from 14 residues. Germline trimming cut 4 bases from V and 7 bases from J; bases unmatched to any gene: 7. The germline CDR1 and CDR2 sequences are KGHSH and LQKENI. The chain's CDR3 is CASSQFGLGNEQFF. As DNA, the CDR3 is TGTGCCAGCTCACAATTCGGACTAGGGAATGAGCAGTTCTTC.

This clone has a count of ten or more. The J gene is TRBJ1-6, the V gene TRBV12-3 or TRBV12-4; 7 nucleotides line up with TRBD1. Trimming took 3 bases from V and 8 from J; bases not matched to a gene: 1. This CDR3 contains 13 residues. The CDR3 nucleotides read TGTGCCAGCAGTTTTGACAGGGATTCACCCCTCCACTTT. It codes for CASSFDRDSPLHF.

The chain has TRBV9 and TRBJ2-2; D gene ambiguous. CDR3 length: 16 amino acids. CDR1 is SGDLS and CDR2 is YYNGEE in the germline V gene. V gave up 0 bases and J gave up 4 bases, with 13 bases separating them. The CDR3 DNA is TGTGCCAGCAGCGTAGAATGGCGGAGCCCCACCGGGGAGCTGTTTTTT. It specifies CASSVEWRSPTGELFF.